This passage covers 22 T cell receptor beta chains from one sample sequenced in a study of T-cell reconstitution after alpha-beta-depleted transplantation in children. The TCRbeta library was prepared with unique molecular identifiers. MiXCR was run by TCRdb on the PCR reads, yielding one entry per CDR3 protein. In the table there are 250,000 or so distinct CDR3 sequences, around 7.8% of which are singletons. The sequencing here drew on PBMCs, mostly from graft donor cells, taken 180 days after TCRalphabeta/CD19-depleted stem cell transplant. These TCRs come from a male patient younger than 18 who had a stem cell transplant for acute lymphoblastic leukemia, so the T cells may come from the graft donor.

This clonotype was counted many times. The chain combines TRBV7-8 with TRBJ1-5; D uncertain. The CDR3 has 15 amino acids. Germline CDR1 reads SGHVS; CDR2 reads FQNEAQ. The ends were cut back, 1 base at V and 6 bases at J, with 13 bases in the middle. The CDR3 DNA is TGTGCCAGCAGCTTAGACGCCCTGTGGGGTCAGCCCCAGCATTTT. Translated: CASSLDALWGQPQHF.

This clonotype was seen ten or more times. The J gene is TRBJ1-1, the V gene TRBV12-3 or TRBV12-4, with a tentative D call TRBD1 (5 bases). This CDR3 is 17 amino acids long. The ends were cut back, 1 base at V and 1 base at J, with 16 bases in the middle. This CDR3 is CASSLGRGPISNTEAFF. The CDR3 DNA sequence: TGTGCCAGCAGTTTAGGAAGGGGCCCTATATCGAACACTGAAGCTTTCTTT.

This clonotype was picked up many times. The rearrangement uses TRBV6-2 or TRBV6-3 and TRBJ2-7; D gene ambiguous. CDR1 is MNHEY, CDR2 SVGEGT, per germline. The CDR3 covers 16 residues. Trimming shortened V by 4 bases and J by 2 bases, and 18 bases separated the two germline ends. The CDR3 reads CASSSPRLLSPYEQYF. CDR3 nucleotide sequence: TGTGCCAGCAGTTCCCCCCGACTCCTCTCCCCCTACGAGCAGTACTTC.

This rearrangement joins TRBV12-3 or TRBV12-4 to TRBJ1-2, with D possibly matching TRBD1 (5 bases). The CDR3 is 16 residues long. V was shortened by 6 bases and J by 3 bases, with 20 bases between the two germline ends. This CDR3 reads CASRKAPREVDYGYTF. In nucleotides, the CDR3 is TGTGCCAGCAGAAAGGCCCCCAGGGAAGTCGACTATGGCTACACCTTC.

This clonotype showed up many times. The chain uses TRBV29-1 and TRBJ2-1; possibly TRBD1 or TRBD2 for D (5 bases each). V gave up 6 bases and J gave up 3 bases, with 18 bases separating them. Germline V CDR1 and CDR2: SQVTM, ANQGSEA. This CDR3 comprises 15 residues. The CDR3 sequence: CSVEFRDRFYNEQFF. The CDR3 nucleotides read TGCAGCGTAGAATTCCGGGACCGCTTCTACAATGAGCAGTTCTTC.

This clonotype was counted many times. The chain links TRBV13 to TRBJ2-7; TRBD2 matches 7 bases. Germline-derived CDR1 and CDR2 are PRHDT and FYEKMQ (reference sequence). V lost 5 bases, J lost 2 bases, and 6 bases stayed unmatched. There are 14 residues in the CDR3. CDR3 bases: TGTGCCAGCAGCCCTCGTCGGGGGGCCTACGAGCAGTACTTC. It specifies CASSPRRGAYEQYF.

The chain is built from TRBV23-1 and TRBJ2-7, with unresolved D. TRBV23-1 is identified as an open reading frame with a role that is uncertain. CDR3 length: 15 residues. V shed 0 bases and J shed 5 bases, with 14 bases lying between them. The CDR3 here is CASSQSRKILHEQYF. For the CDR3, the DNA is TGCGCCAGCAGTCAATCGAGGAAGATCCTCCACGAGCAGTACTTC.

This clonotype was seen only once. The rearrangement uses TRBV7-8 and TRBJ2-1; D is uncertain. Germline CDR1 reads SGHVS; CDR2 reads FQNEAQ. The CDR3 runs 11 residues. Between the trimmed V and J ends, which lost 2 bases and 8 bases, there was a span of 4 bases. CDR3 region: CASSLYDEQFF. CDR3 sequence (DNA): TGTGCCAGCAGCTTATATGATGAGCAGTTCTTC.

This clonotype was detected ten times or more. V usage is TRBV4-1 and J usage is TRBJ1-2; 12 positions match TRBD1. Germline CDR1 and CDR2: MGHRA and YSYEKL. V dropped 1 base and J dropped 4; count of bases not matched to a gene: 4. The CDR3 sequence is 16 residues long. CDR3 sequence reads: CASSQAGTGGPYGYTF. CDR3 nucleotides: TGCGCCAGCAGCCAAGCGGGGACAGGGGGCCCCTATGGCTACACCTTC.

This clonotype was recorded many times. The chain is built from TRBV29-1 and TRBJ1-2; D ambiguous. This CDR3 spans 13 amino acids. CDR1 and CDR2 from the germline V gene are SQVTM and ANQGSEA. The germline V and J ends were trimmed by 1 base and 6 bases, with 12 bases remaining between them. The DNA of the CDR3 is TGCAGCGTTGAAGCCCGGTATTTGGATGGCTACACCTTC. Protein: CSVEARYLDGYTF.

This clonotype was recorded many times. The chain couples TRBV10-3 to TRBJ2-1; no clear D gene. Germline assignment: CDR1 ENHRY and CDR2 SYGVKD. V was pared by 4 bases and J by 5 bases, with 15 bases between. The CDR3 length is 15 residues. CDR3 residues: CAISAPAHLDNEQFF. The DNA for the CDR3 is TGTGCCATCAGTGCCCCGGCTCACCTTGACAATGAGCAGTTCTTC.

This clonotype was seen ten or more times. The CDR3 DNA reads TGTGCCAGCAGCTTGCCCGAGGGAGAGACCCAGTACTTC. Translation gives CASSLPEGETQYF. This sequence joins TRBV5-6 and TRBJ2-5, with a possible D match to TRBD2 (5 bases). Between the trimmed V and J ends, which lost 1 base and 4 bases, there was a span of 8 bases. Per the germline V gene, CDR1 is SGHDT and CDR2 is YYEEEE. The CDR3 covers 13 residues.

This clonotype was found many times. The J gene is TRBJ2-2, the V gene TRBV13; 11 positions agree with TRBD1. Germline CDR1 reads PRHDT; CDR2 reads FYEKMQ (reference sequence). The J segment lost 2 bases and the V segment lost 5 bases, leaving 4 bases of the junction unmatched. The CDR3 has 16 amino acids. CDR3 protein: CASSTRTGGNTGELFF. The CDR3 nucleotides read TGTGCCAGCAGCACCCGGACAGGGGGCAACACCGGGGAGCTGTTTTTT.

Comment on this clonotype: A much larger clone lies a single base off, so this may be a read error. A read error is likely, as this CDR3 ends without the conserved phenylalanine or tryptophan. This chain links TRBV5-6 with TRBJ2-3; D is unresolved. Germline V CDR1 and CDR2: SGHDT, YYEEEE. Between the trimmed V and J ends, which lost 5 bases and 0 bases, there was a span of 16 bases. CDR3 length: 16 residues. Here the CDR3 DNA reads TGTGCCAGCAGTTGGAATTGGCGGCCAAGCACAGATACGCAGTATTTA. It yields the protein CASSWNWRPSTDTQYL.

This clonotype was counted many times. The chain employs TRBV4-3 and TRBJ1-4; TRBD1 might be the D (5 bases). CDR3 size: 16 residues. In germline, CDR1 is LGHNA, CDR2 YSLEER. V lost 1 base, J lost 4 bases, and 13 bases lay in between. CDR3 residues: CASSQGEGRRNEKLFF. The CDR3 nucleotides are TGCGCCAGCAGCCAAGGAGAGGGGCGGCGTAATGAAAAACTGTTTTTT.

This clonotype was counted ten times or more. V gene TRBV7-9 combines with J gene TRBJ1-3; tentative D call: TRBD1 (5 bases). V was trimmed by 6 bases and J by 0 bases, leaving 18 bases between them. Germline-derived CDR1 and CDR2 are SEHNR and FQNEAQ (reference sequence). This CDR3 is 17 amino acids long. CDR3 region: CASSLYRPGTSGNTIYF. In nucleotides, the CDR3 is TGTGCCAGCAGTTTATACCGGCCCGGGACCTCTGGAAACACCATATATTTT.

This clonotype was detected ten times or more. The gene calls are TRBV28 and TRBJ2-1; no reliable D call. Germline CDR1 MDHEN, CDR2 SYDVKM. CDR3 size: 13 residues. V lost 2 bases and J 6 bases, leaving 8 bases between the germline ends. The CDR3 is CASSLSQFNEQFF. The DNA of the CDR3 is TGTGCCAGCAGTTTAAGCCAGTTCAATGAGCAGTTCTTC.

Many counts were recorded for this clonotype. The chain couples TRBV7-2 to TRBJ2-5; tentatively, D is TRBD2 (6 bases). The CDR3 runs 16 residues. With 5 bases removed from V and 5 bases from J, the gap between germline ends came to 21 bases. CDR1 is SGHTA, CDR2 FQGNSA, per germline. CDR3 DNA: TGTGCCAGCAGCCCGTTCTCGGATGCGGGAAGGGAGACCCAGTACTTC. Residues: CASSPFSDAGRETQYF.

This clonotype was seen at least ten times. This chain uses TRBV27 with TRBJ2-7; 11 bases are shared with TRBD2. V trimming: 5 bases; J trimming: 2 bases; junction bases outside the gene matches: 8. The CDR3 is 16 residues long. Germline values: CDR1 MNHEY, CDR2 SMNVEV (reference sequence). CDR3 in amino acids: CASSPTGTSGAYEQYF. DNA of the CDR3: TGTGCCAGCAGTCCAACCGGGACTAGCGGTGCCTACGAGCAGTACTTC.

With respect to this clonotype: This could be a read error, since a much larger clone is one nucleotide away. The chain recombines TRBV11-2 with TRBJ2-7; tentatively, D is TRBD2 (5 bases). Trimming pared 5 bases from V and 3 bases from J, leaving 20 bases between. The length of the CDR3 is 16 residues. The V gene's germline CDR1 is SGHAT and CDR2 FQNNGV. The CDR3 protein is CASSPPLGSAIYEQYF. DNA of the CDR3: TGTGCCAGCAGCCCCCCCCTGGGGAGCGCAATCTACGAGCAGTACTTC.

At least ten counts were recorded for this clonotype. The chain combines TRBV10-3 with TRBJ1-6, with 7 bases matching TRBD1. The CDR3 is made up of 16 amino acids. With 6 bases clipped from V and 3 bases from J, the junction kept 8 bases outside the gene matches. The germline V gene has CDR1 ENHRY and CDR2 SYGVKD. The CDR3 region is CAIRKGQPVYNSPLHF. The CDR3, as DNA: TGTGCCATCAGGAAGGGACAGCCAGTCTATAATTCACCCCTCCACTTT.

This clonotype was seen only a few times. V and J are TRBV6-2 or TRBV6-3 and TRBJ1-5; D not resolved. CDR1 is MNHEY, CDR2 SVGEGT, per germline. The CDR3 runs to 17 residues. V lost 4 bases and J lost 2, with 18 bases in between. The CDR3 loop reads CASSSVARESRNQPQHF. For the CDR3, the DNA is TGTGCCAGCAGTTCGGTGGCACGGGAAAGTCGCAATCAGCCCCAGCATTTT.